The 23 T cell receptor beta chains reported below all come from one sample, sequenced in a study of beta chain features in type 1 diabetes. Every isolated RNA sample was fully reverse transcribed, so sequencing captured expressed TCRB transcripts. The protocol was immunoSEQ multiplex PCR, while the TCRdb copy is restricted to in-frame clones and leaves out a portion. Of about 240,000 clones in the sample, about 26% were seen once. The sample consisted of central memory CD4+ T cells from blood. Receptors originate from a man aged 25-40 years in good health.

The genes are TRBV19 and TRBJ1-1; D remains unclear. The length of the CDR3 is 11 residues. Germline V gene lookup returns CDR1 LNHDA and CDR2 SQIVND (reference sequence). The V end lost 8 bases, the J end lost 2 bases, and 6 bases lay between the germline ends. This CDR3 is CASARNTEAFF. The CDR3 DNA is TGTGCCAGTGCCCGAAACACTGAAGCTTTCTTT.

V usage is TRBV30 and J usage is TRBJ2-7, with 8 bases aligning to TRBD1. Germline loops: CDR1 GTSNPN, CDR2 SVGIG (reference sequence). With V trimmed by 1 base and J by 3 bases, 5 bases remained unmatched. This CDR3 has 14 residues. CDR3 loop: CAWSGRDRYYEQYF. DNA for the CDR3: TGTGCCTGGAGTGGCCGGGACAGGTACTACGAGCAGTACTTC.

This clone was detected once. The rearrangement links TRBV5-1 to TRBJ2-7; no clear D. V lost 0 bases and J lost 2, with 6 bases in between. The V gene's germline CDR1 is SGHRS and CDR2 YFSETQ. The CDR3 is 13 residues long. For the CDR3, the DNA is TGCGCCAGCAGCTTGGGATTTACCTACGAGCAGTACTTC. This translates into CASSLGFTYEQYF.

This clone was detected a few times. In the same sample, other DNA sequences code for this CDR3. The V gene is TRBV5-1, the J gene TRBJ2-6; a weak D match, TRBD2 (6 bases). The CDR3 has 18 amino acids. V was clipped by 0 bases and J by 0 bases, with 13 bases between them. CDR1 SGHRS and CDR2 YFSETQ come from the germline V gene. DNA for the CDR3: TGCGCCAGCAGCTTGGTTGGGGGGACCCGCTCTGGGGCCAACGTCCTGACTTTC. It specifies CASSLVGGTRSGANVLTF.

The chain is built from TRBV30 and TRBJ1-5; D not resolved. The CDR3 has 15 amino acids. Germline lookup yields CDR1 GTSNPN and CDR2 SVGIG (reference sequence). The V gene lost 3 bases and the J gene lost 0 bases, with 12 bases spanning the gap. The CDR3 bases are TGTGCCTGGAGACCAAACCCGATTAGCAATCAGCCCCAGCATTTT. Its translation is CAWRPNPISNQPQHF.

V gene TRBV5-1 combines with J gene TRBJ2-2; tentatively, D is TRBD1 or TRBD2 (5 bases each). V was clipped by 0 bases and J by 2 bases, with 11 bases between them. Germline V lookup: CDR1 SGHRS, CDR2 YFSETQ. The CDR3 sequence is 16 residues long. The CDR3 region is CASSLGGDPNTGELFF. The CDR3 region has the DNA TGCGCCAGCAGCTTGGGTGGGGACCCAAACACCGGGGAGCTGTTTTTT.

This clone has more than one count but fewer than ten. The rearrangement joins TRBV10-3 to TRBJ2-1; D is perhaps TRBD1 (6 bases). Germline lookup yields CDR1 ENHRY and CDR2 SYGVKD. V lost 7 bases to trimming and J lost 5 bases, with 12 bases between them. CDR3 size: 13 residues. The CDR3 DNA reads TGTGCCATCAATCGGGACACCCACAATGAGCAGTTCTTC. Its translation: CAINRDTHNEQFF.

This clone was picked up a small number of times. The V and J genes are TRBV18 and TRBJ2-3; D not certain. Trimming pared 6 bases from V and 0 bases from J, leaving 13 bases between. The CDR3 has 15 amino acids. Germline V CDR1 and CDR2: KGHSH, LQKENI. The CDR3 sequence: CASSTSAASTDTQYF. DNA for the CDR3: TGTGCCAGCTCCACGAGCGCGGCGAGCACAGATACGCAGTATTTT. The variable domain in full, with the rest retrieved from reference TRBV18 and TRBJ2-3, is NAGVMQNPRHLVRRRGQEARLRCSPMKGHSHVYWYRQLPEEGLKFMVYLQKENIIDESGMPKERFSAEFPKEGPSILRIQQVVRGDSAAYFCASSTSAASTDTQYFGPGTRLTVL.

The gene calls are TRBV7-6 and TRBJ1-5, with D tentatively TRBD1 (5 bases). This CDR3 has 14 residues. From germline, CDR1 is SGHVS and CDR2 FNYEAQ. V lost 3 bases and J lost 0, with 6 bases in between. The DNA for the CDR3 is TGTGCCAGCAGCTTGGGACCTAGCAATCAGCCCCAGCATTTT. Amino acid sequence: CASSLGPSNQPQHF.

V usage is TRBV7-2 and J usage is TRBJ2-1; D unclear. V dropped 1 base and J dropped 0 bases, with 10 bases sitting between them. The CDR3 is 16 amino acids. CDR1 and CDR2 from the germline V gene are SGHTA and FQGNSA. The CDR3 region is CASSLDASSSYNEQFF. The CDR3 coding sequence is TGTGCCAGCAGCTTAGATGCCTCTAGCTCCTACAATGAGCAGTTCTTC.

This clone was observed a handful of times. The V and J genes are TRBV28 and TRBJ2-6; D is ambiguous. Trimming left V 7 bases short and J 1 base short, with 20 bases between. The length of the CDR3 is 18 residues. The germline V gene encodes CDR1 MDHEN and CDR2 SYDVKM. The CDR3 loop reads CASIPRRPARSGANVLTF. As DNA, the CDR3 is TGTGCCAGCATCCCCCGGCGCCCCGCCCGGTCTGGGGCCAACGTCCTGACTTTC.

This clone occurred a few times. V usage is TRBV29-1 and J usage is TRBJ2-5; D gene unclear. This CDR3 spans 13 amino acids. Germline-derived CDR1 and CDR2 are SQVTM and ANQGSEA. V was shortened by 4 bases and J by 5 bases, with 14 bases between the two germline ends. CDR3 bases: TGCAGCGTTGTCCAAAAGGCTAGGGAGACCCAGTACTTC. It is translated as CSVVQKARETQYF.

CDR3 protein: CASSQPGPKRIEQFF. The CDR3 DNA is TGCGCCAGCAGTCAACCGGGCCCCAAGAGGATTGAGCAGTTCTTC. The chain combines TRBV23-1 with TRBJ2-1, with D uncertain. TRBV23-1 is an ORF, with its function uncertain. Trimming left V 2 bases short and J 9 bases short, with 17 bases between. CDR3 length equals 15 residues.

This clone was seen more than once but under ten times. CDR3 sequence (DNA): TGTGCCAGCTCGCGCGCTATAGCGGGAGATTACAATGAGCAGTTCTTC. As protein: CASSRAIAGDYNEQFF. The V and J genes are TRBV18 and TRBJ2-1; 9 nucleotides align to TRBD2. CDR3 length: 16 residues. V shed 6 bases, J shed 4 bases, and the junction held 10 bases outside the gene matches. Germline V gene lookup returns CDR1 KGHSH and CDR2 LQKENI.

The genes are TRBV9 and TRBJ1-1, with TRBD1 matching 9 bases. Unmatched junction bases numbered 9, after V lost 4 bases and J lost 11 bases. The CDR3 runs 13 residues. Germline assignment: CDR1 SGDLS and CDR2 YYNGEE. CDR3 nucleotides: TGTGCCAGCAGCTCCGGACAGGGGCGATTTGCTTTCTTT. It specifies CASSSGQGRFAFF.

The genes are TRBV4-1 and TRBJ1-2; D is ambiguous. The CDR3 length is 17 residues. V lost 1 base and J lost 8, with 23 bases in between. CDR1 and CDR2 from the germline V gene are MGHRA and YSYEKL. CDR3: CASSQVMVKEGTRGYTF. DNA for the CDR3: TGCGCCAGCAGCCAAGTTATGGTCAAGGAGGGAACAAGAGGCTACACCTTC.

This clone was observed a few times. The genes are TRBV7-2 and TRBJ2-1; maybe TRBD2 (5 bases). CDR3 length: 13 residues. CDR1 is SGHTA and CDR2 is FQGNSA in the germline V gene. V lost 10 bases and J 0 bases, leaving 10 bases between the germline ends. CDR3 in DNA: TGTGCCACCTCTAGCTTCTCCTACAATGAGCAGTTCTTC. Residues: CATSSFSYNEQFF.

This clone was seen only once. This may be a read error, as it is one base from a much larger clone. The V and J genes are TRBV30 and TRBJ1-5; tentatively, D is TRBD1 (6 bases). This CDR3 has 14 amino acids. Trimming cost V 4 bases and J 7 bases, with 17 bases left between them. Germline values: CDR1 GTSNPN, CDR2 SVGIG (reference sequence). Here the CDR3 DNA reads TGTGCCTGGACCCGGGACAAGGGGCAACAGCCCCAGCATTTT. Translating it yields CAWTRDKGQQPQHF.

The chain links TRBV28 to TRBJ1-5, with D perhaps TRBD1 (5 bases). The CDR3 length is 14 residues. V was trimmed by 6 bases and J by 11 bases, leaving 20 bases between them. Germline V gene lookup returns CDR1 MDHEN and CDR2 SYDVKM. The chain's CDR3 is CASRTTGQGSAQHF. CDR3 DNA sequence: TGTGCCAGCAGGACTACGGGGCAGGGCTCGGCCCAGCATTTT.

This clone has a handful of counts. This sample also contains other DNA sequences that code for the same CDR3. The chain links TRBV29-1 to TRBJ2-1, with 9 bases fitting TRBD2. The germline V gene encodes CDR1 SQVTM and CDR2 ANQGSEA. V lost 6 bases to trimming and J lost 4 bases; unmatched junction nucleotides: 7. The CDR3 loop spans 14 amino acids. This CDR3 reads CSVLSGGGYNEQFF. The CDR3 bases are TGCAGCGTGCTTAGCGGGGGTGGATACAATGAGCAGTTCTTC.

This clone was detected a few times. The chain combines TRBV2 with TRBJ2-5; D unclear. V lost 4 bases, J lost 5 bases, and 5 bases lay in between. In germline, CDR1 is SNHLY, CDR2 FYNNEI. The CDR3 extends over 11 amino acids. DNA of the CDR3: TGTGCCAGCAGTGTCGAGGAGACCCAGTACTTC. Its translation is CASSVEETQYF.

The V and J genes are TRBV30 and TRBJ1-4; D gene unclear. The CDR3 has 12 residues. The germline V gene has CDR1 GTSNPN and CDR2 SVGIG (reference sequence). V was cut by 4 bases and J by 7 bases, with 10 bases left in between. The CDR3 sequence: CAWTATGEKLFF. CDR3 DNA: TGTGCCTGGACCGCGACTGGTGAAAAACTGTTTTTT.

CDR3 sequence: CASSQDMAGQHYEQYF. DNA of the CDR3: TGCGCCAGCAGCCAAGATATGGCGGGACAGCACTACGAGCAGTACTTC. The chain is built from TRBV4-3 and TRBJ2-7; D possibly corresponds to TRBD1 (7 bases). CDR1 LGHNA and CDR2 YSLEER come from the germline V gene. V shed 0 bases and J shed 3 bases, with 15 bases lying between them. The CDR3 length is 16 residues.